This T cell receptor (beta chain) was captured in a study of early T cells in non-severe SARS-CoV-2 infection. TCRdb redid the calling of the 5' RACE reads with MiXCR, one entry per CDR3 protein. The sample includes around 99,000 distinct CDR3 sequences, roughly 10% of them seen just once. This CDR3 has 13 residues. Trimming pared 4 bases from V and 8 bases from J, leaving 13 bases between. The V gene's germline CDR1 is SGDLS and CDR2 YYNGEE. Sequencing was carried out using whole blood. This chain connects TRBV9 to TRBJ2-1; D not certain. The origin of this receptor is an adult who was a healthcare worker with PCR-confirmed SARS-CoV-2 infection or an uninfected control (not recorded which). CDR3 in amino acids: CASSSTDLDEQFF. The CDR3 region has the DNA TGTGCCAGCAGCTCCACAGATCTAGATGAGCAGTTCTTC.